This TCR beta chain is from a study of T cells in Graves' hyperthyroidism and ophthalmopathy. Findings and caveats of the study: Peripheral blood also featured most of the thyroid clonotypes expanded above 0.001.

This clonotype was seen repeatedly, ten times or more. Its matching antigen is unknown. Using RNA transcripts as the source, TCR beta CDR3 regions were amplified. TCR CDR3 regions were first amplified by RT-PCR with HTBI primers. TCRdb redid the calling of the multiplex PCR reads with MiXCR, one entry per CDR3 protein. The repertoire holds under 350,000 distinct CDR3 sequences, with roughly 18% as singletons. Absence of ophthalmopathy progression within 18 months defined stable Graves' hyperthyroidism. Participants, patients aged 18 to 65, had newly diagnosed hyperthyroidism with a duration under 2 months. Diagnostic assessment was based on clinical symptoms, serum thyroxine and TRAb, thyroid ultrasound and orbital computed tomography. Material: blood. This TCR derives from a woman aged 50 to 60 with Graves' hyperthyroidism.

CDR3 bases: TGTGCCAGCAGCTTAGCGGCGACAGGGGTGATCCCCCTCCACTTT. Encoded protein: CASSLAATGVIPLHF. This chain links TRBV11-2 with TRBJ1-6, with 8 bases matching TRBD1. Germline CDR1 SGHAT, CDR2 FQNNGV. The CDR3 has 15 amino acids. J was trimmed by 13 bases and V by 1 base; bases with no gene match: 9.